Listed here is a single T cell receptor beta chain. No cognate antigen has been identified for it. No base-level quality is on record; no much larger clone is a single base apart. V loses 8 bases at its end and J loses 12 bases; junction bases beyond the gene matches: 9. The CDR3 runs 14 amino acids, cysteine and phenylalanine included. Only the CDR3 DNA stays, 42 bases, in frame from base 1. As encoded in the germline V gene (reference sequence), CDR1 is MNHEY while CDR2 is SMNVEV. The data originate from a study of cytomegalovirus exposure and HLA in healthy donors (dated by TCRdb to the late 2010s). About the investigation overall: A later analysis indicated that the 110 or so validation repertoires were generated on the platform also employed for the 670 or so repertoires of the first cohort. The study aimed to test whether cataloging public T cell receptors could reveal signatures of past pathogen exposure. Along with the approximately 700-subject first cohort, a separate validation cohort of 120 different subjects was used. To predict cytomegalovirus infection status, the study brought together high-throughput TCR immunosequencing, statistical association of individual TCRs with disease status, and machine learning.

The paper as a whole reports these results and caveats: In vitro tests confirmed that a few of the cytomegalovirus-associated TCR beta chains recognize cytomegalovirus antigens. Most TCR sequences were seen in very few donors, while some public TCRs were found in many individuals. A later analysis lacked HLA typing for the validation cohort, so it scored co-occurrence in that cohort across all 120 or so repertoires. The study gave a list of roughly 150 TCR beta chains associated with cytomegalovirus. Subsequent analysis determined that TCRs grouped into clusters in the first cohort also showed a tendency toward co-occurrence across the 90 to 150 validation repertoires, and approximately 93% of cluster scores exceeded 0. In both the original and validation cohorts, the classifier was reported to diagnose cytomegalovirus status with high specificity and sensitivity. The authors suggested that the approach could potentially be generalized to other disease states and immunological phenotypes.

Separate from the approximately 700-subject first cohort, the validation cohort of 95 to 150 subjects was the group to which the donors belonged. Library construction relied on the immunoSEQ multiplex PCR assay. As for the original processing: A statistical classification framework was built for diagnosing cytomegalovirus status from the catalog of TCR beta chain sequences. The clones in this table, taken by TCRdb from immuneACCESS, are in-frame only. Not every clone is retained; where verified, under half of the shortfall comes from an unresolved V gene, and the cause of the rest is unknown. The V and J calls and the clone size are those of that table, but D and trimming were determined from the DNA. In all, the sample holds about 86,000 clones, and about 92% of those were seen once. Together, the top ten hold about 0.7% of the sample.

The sequenced material came from PBMCs. Recombination joined TRBV27 with TRBJ2-1; TRBD2 fits 14 bases in the junction. The source is a man in his late teens or twenties in good health and CMV-seronegative. CDR3 reads: CASLTSGGATRQFF. The bases are TGTGCCAGCCTGACTAGCGGGGGGGCAACACGGCAGTTCTTC.